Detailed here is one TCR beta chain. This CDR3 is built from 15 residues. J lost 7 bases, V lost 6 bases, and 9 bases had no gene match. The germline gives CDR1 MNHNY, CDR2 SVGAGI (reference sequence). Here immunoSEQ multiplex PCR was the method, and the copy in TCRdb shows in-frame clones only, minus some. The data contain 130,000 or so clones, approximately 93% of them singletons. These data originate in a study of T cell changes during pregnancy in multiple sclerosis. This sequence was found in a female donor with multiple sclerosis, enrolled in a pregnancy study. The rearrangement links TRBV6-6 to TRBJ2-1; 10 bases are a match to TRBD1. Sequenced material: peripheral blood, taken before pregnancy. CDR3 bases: TGTGCCAGCAGCCCTGACAGGGGGCGCTTTAATGAGCAGTTCTTC. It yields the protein CASSPDRGRFNEQFF.